This TCR beta chain emerged from a study of T cells in Graves' hyperthyroidism and ophthalmopathy. The wider study: Once the initial diagnosis was made, peripheral blood was obtained before any treatment.

This clonotype occurred many times. Regions amplified from RNA transcripts were the TCR beta CDR3 regions. Primed by the HTBI set, a first-round RT-PCR was run on the TCR CDR3. TCRdb redid the calling of the multiplex PCR reads with MiXCR, one entry per CDR3 protein. The sample has under 700,000 distinct CDR3 sequences; 16% are singletons. If no ophthalmopathy progression occurred within 18 months, Graves' hyperthyroidism was stable. Sequencing input: blood. The source is a woman between 18 and 29 years old with Graves' hyperthyroidism.

CDR3 nucleotide sequence: TGTGCCAGCAGTTACTCGAGAGGGCCGGTGGGCAATGAGCAGTTCTTC. This codes for CASSYSRGPVGNEQFF. The chain couples TRBV6-5 to TRBJ2-1, with a tentative D call TRBD2 (5 bases). The CDR3 covers 16 residues. CDR1 and CDR2 from the germline V gene are MNHEY and SVGAGI. The germline V and J ends were trimmed by 0 bases and 6 bases, with 15 bases remaining between them.